This entry is about one T cell receptor (beta chain). Its target is not known. Profiling relied on immunoSEQ multiplex PCR, and the TCRdb table lists in-frame clones only, not all of them. Among some 2,500,000 clones listed, 85% to 95% were seen once. This CDR3 comprises 15 residues. After removal of 5 bases from V and 0 bases from J, the junction contained 5 bases not matched to a gene. Germline V gene data show CDR1 as SGHTA and CDR2 as FQGNSA. The record originates from a study of shared clonotypes between healthy human individuals. General study points: The study generally estimated greater richness for naive than memory subsets. Depth of sequencing was expected to influence donor clonotype sharing.

Sequencing was done on a sample of naive CD4+ T cells from PBMCs. Subset indicated: CD45RA+ positively selected. This chain joins TRBV7-2 and TRBJ2-3; 7 bases fit TRBD1. The clonotype comes from a man aged 18 to 30 in good health. Some clones in this sample may be carry-over from other donors' samples. The CDR3 coding sequence is TGTGCCAGCAGCCCCAGGGGGTCCAGCACAGATACGCAGTATTTT. This encodes CASSPRGSSTDTQYF.